These 31 T cell receptor beta chains were all obtained from the same sample, sequenced in a study of OX40 agonist ivuxolimab in advanced cancers. The method was immunoSEQ multiplex PCR; TCRdb's version includes in-frame clones alone and lacks a portion of them. The table includes tens of thousands of clones, about 91% detected once. Sample: CD4+ or CD8+ T cells sorted from blood, taken in a trial of the OX40 agonist ivuxolimab. Receptors were obtained from an adult with an advanced solid tumor such as melanoma, head and neck, liver or kidney cancer.

This chain connects TRBV28 to TRBJ1-2, with TRBD1 matching over 11 bases. The germline gives CDR1 MDHEN, CDR2 SYDVKM. Trimming cost V 2 bases and J 4 bases; bases outside gene matches: 3. The CDR3 is 15 residues long. Here the CDR3 DNA reads TGTGCCAGCAGTTTAGGGACAGGGGGGGTCTATGGCTACACCTTC. Amino acids: CASSLGTGGVYGYTF.

The chain joins TRBV27 to TRBJ1-4; 8 bases agree with TRBD1. J was trimmed by 7 bases and V by 5 bases; bases with no gene match: 6. The CDR3 covers 14 residues. In germline, CDR1 is MNHEY, CDR2 SMNVEV (reference sequence). CDR3 amino acids: CASSPGTGVEKLFF. The CDR3 bases are TGTGCCAGCAGTCCGGGGACAGGCGTTGAAAAACTGTTTTTT.

The chain couples TRBV7-9 to TRBJ1-4; 11 bases are a match to TRBD1. Germline V gene lookup returns CDR1 SEHNR and CDR2 FQNEAQ (reference sequence). V lost 4 bases to trimming and J lost 8 bases; unmatched junction nucleotides: 6. The CDR3 has 15 amino acids. Here the CDR3 reads CASSSWTGGLEKLFF. The CDR3 DNA reads TGTGCCAGCAGCTCCTGGACAGGGGGCCTAGAAAAACTGTTTTTT.

The V call is TRBV28, the J call TRBJ1-3, with 10 bases matching TRBD1. The CDR3 is made up of 14 amino acids. Germline V gene lookup returns CDR1 MDHEN and CDR2 SYDVKM. Trimming at V came to 5 bases and at J to 4 bases, leaving 2 bases not matched to a gene. CDR3 bases: TGTGCCAGCAGTCCGGGACAGGGGGGAAACACCATATATTTT. This translates into CASSPGQGGNTIYF.

This chain links TRBV6-5 with TRBJ2-7; 8 bases line up with TRBD2. Germline V gene lookup returns CDR1 MNHEY and CDR2 SVGAGI. The CDR3 runs to 15 residues. V trimming: 4 bases; J trimming: 2 bases; junction bases outside the gene matches: 7. The CDR3 spells CASSSRLAYPYEQYF. As DNA, the CDR3 is TGTGCCAGCAGTTCCAGACTAGCGTATCCCTACGAGCAGTACTTC.

This chain links TRBV6-1 with TRBJ2-7, with TRBD1 matching over 10 bases. V shed 8 bases, J shed 5 bases, and the junction held 6 bases outside the gene matches. Germline assignment: CDR1 MNHNS and CDR2 SASEGT. The CDR3 has 13 amino acids. CDR3 loop: CASPDRGHNEQYF. Here the CDR3 DNA reads TGTGCCAGCCCCGACAGGGGGCACAACGAGCAGTACTTC.

The chain has TRBV9 and TRBJ2-5; possibly TRBD1 or TRBD2 for D (5 bases each). V was shortened by 3 bases and J by 5 bases, with 11 bases between the two germline ends. Germline lookup yields CDR1 SGDLS and CDR2 YYNGEE. The CDR3 sequence is 13 residues long. The CDR3 nucleotides read TGTGCCAGCAGCGCTACGGGGCTTGAGACCCAGTACTTC. Residues: CASSATGLETQYF. Full variable domain (rest looked up from reference TRBV9 and TRBJ2-5): DSGVTQTPKHLITATGQRVTLRCSPRSGDLSVYWYQQSLDQGLQFLIQYYNGEERAKGNILERFSAQQFPDLHSELNLSSLELGDSALYFCASSATGLETQYFGPGTRLLVL.

The CDR3 DNA reads TGTGCCAGCAGTAGAACAGGGGGGAACACTGAAGCTTTCTTT. Residues: CASSRTGGNTEAFF. This chain connects TRBV6-6 to TRBJ1-1, with 8 bases that match TRBD1. Germline assignment: CDR1 MNHNY and CDR2 SVGAGI (reference sequence). The V segment lost 5 bases and the J segment 1 base; nucleotides outside the gene matches: 3. This CDR3 has 14 amino acids.

The chain combines TRBV5-5 with TRBJ1-2, with D possibly being TRBD1 (5 bases). The CDR3 loop spans 15 amino acids. V gave up 0 bases and J gave up 5 bases, with 14 bases separating them. Germline loops: CDR1 SGHKS, CDR2 YYEKEE (reference sequence). This CDR3 is CASSLAGRVGYGYTF. The CDR3 nucleotides are TGTGCCAGCAGCTTGGCGGGCAGGGTGGGATATGGCTACACCTTC.

The chain links TRBV4-2 to TRBJ2-3; D possibly corresponds to TRBD1 (6 bases). Germline V CDR1 and CDR2: LGHNA, YNFKEQ. The V and J ends lost 2 bases and 0 bases respectively, with 9 bases between them. This CDR3 region has 15 residues. This CDR3 reads CASSQRGISTDTQYF. CDR3 DNA sequence: TGTGCCAGCAGCCAAAGGGGGATAAGCACAGATACGCAGTATTTT.

Here the CDR3 reads CASSQDMGQRTNYGYTF. CDR3 bases: TGTGCCAGCAGCCAAGATATGGGACAGAGAACTAACTATGGCTACACCTTC. The J gene is TRBJ1-2, the V gene TRBV14, with TRBD1 matching 7 bases. Germline CDR1 and CDR2: SGHDN and FVKESK. The V gene end was trimmed by 0 bases and the J gene end by 0 bases; junction bases not matched to a gene: 7. CDR3 length: 17 residues.

J is TRBJ2-6 and V is TRBV18; 9 nucleotides match TRBD1. This CDR3 spans 17 amino acids. With V trimmed by 6 bases and J by 0 bases, 6 bases remained unmatched. CDR1 KGHSH and CDR2 LQKENI come from the germline V gene. The CDR3 sequence is CASSPGQGNSGANVLTF. As DNA, the CDR3 is TGTGCCAGCTCCCCCGGACAGGGGAACTCTGGGGCCAACGTCCTGACTTTC.

The J gene is TRBJ1-3, the V gene TRBV11-2, with D maybe TRBD1 (5 bases). This CDR3 contains 15 residues. The V end was cut by 0 bases, the J end by 2 bases, with 8 bases between. Looked up from germline, CDR1 is SGHAT and CDR2 is FQNNGV. The DNA of the CDR3 is TGTGCCAGCAGCTTAGAGGGGCGGGCTGGAAACACCATATATTTT. Its translation: CASSLEGRAGNTIYF. Drawing the rest from reference TRBV11-2 and TRBJ1-3, the complete variable domain is EAGVAQSPRYKIIEKRQSVAFWCNPISGHATLYWYQQILGQGPKLLIQFQNNGVVDDSQLPKDRFSAERLKGVDSTLKIQPAKLEDSAVYLCASSLEGRAGNTIYFGEGSWLTVV.

The gene calls are TRBV4-1 and TRBJ2-7, with TRBD1 matching 7 bases. Germline-derived CDR1 and CDR2 are MGHRA and YSYEKL. This CDR3 is built from 17 residues. The V and J ends lost 0 bases and 2 bases, in that order; junction bases with no gene match: 10. CDR3 sequence (DNA): TGCGCCAGCAGCCAAGATCCTATCGGGACAGCGCCCTACGAGCAGTACTTC. It encodes CASSQDPIGTAPYEQYF.

The chain has TRBV25-1 and TRBJ2-1; no reliable D call. The CDR3 is 13 amino acids. Deletions cut 2 bases from V and 5 bases from J, with 7 bases between. Per germline, CDR1 MGHDK and CDR2 SYGVNS. CDR3 nucleotides: TGTGCCAGCAGTGAACCCATCGACAATGAGCAGTTCTTC. It yields the protein CASSEPIDNEQFF.

This chain links TRBV7-2 with TRBJ2-1; perhaps TRBD2 as D (6 bases). CDR3 length: 16 residues. The V and J ends lost 2 bases and 8 bases respectively, with 19 bases between them. Germline assignment: CDR1 SGHTA and CDR2 FQGNSA. The CDR3 is CASSLLPGLPMDEQFF. The CDR3 bases are TGTGCCAGCAGCTTACTCCCGGGACTCCCAATGGATGAGCAGTTCTTC.

The CDR3: CAWSYSGLSNQPQHF. In DNA, the CDR3 is TGTGCCTGGAGTTACTCGGGGCTTAGCAATCAGCCCCAGCATTTT. This chain connects TRBV30 to TRBJ1-5; weak D call: TRBD1 (5 bases). CDR3 size: 15 residues. V was trimmed by 2 bases and J by 0 bases, leaving 11 bases between them. The V gene's germline CDR1 is GTSNPN and CDR2 SVGIG (reference sequence).

V gene TRBV7-2 combines with J gene TRBJ2-7; no reliable D call. In germline, CDR1 is SGHTA, CDR2 FQGNSA. This CDR3 has 12 residues. Trimming removed 0 bases from V and 2 bases from J, with 2 bases in between. The CDR3 nucleotides read TGTGCCAGCAGCTTAGCCCCCTACGAGCAGTACTTC. Encoded protein: CASSLAPYEQYF.

The V gene is TRBV27, the J gene TRBJ2-5; 13 nucleotides align to TRBD2. The CDR3 has 14 amino acids. Per germline, CDR1 MNHEY and CDR2 SMNVEV (reference sequence). The ends lost 10 bases at V and 4 bases at J; junction bases unmatched: 6. The CDR3, as DNA: TGTGCCACTCGAGGACTAGCGGGAGCAGAGACCCAGTACTTC. Protein product: CATRGLAGAETQYF.

The rearrangement uses TRBV27 and TRBJ1-5, with D perhaps TRBD1 (6 bases). Germline CDR1 is MNHEY and CDR2 is SMNVEV (reference sequence). The V and J ends lost 8 bases and 10 bases respectively, with 18 bases between them. This CDR3 is built from 13 residues. CDR3 sequence (DNA): TGTGCCAGCGGACGGACAGACATCAATCCCCAGCATTTT. Its translation: CASGRTDINPQHF.

The genes are TRBV30 and TRBJ2-5; 11 nucleotides align to TRBD1. The V segment lost 2 bases and the J segment 5 bases; nucleotides outside the gene matches: 7. The CDR3 contains 15 residues. Germline-derived CDR1 and CDR2 are GTSNPN and SVGIG (reference sequence). Here the CDR3 reads CAWSPRTGGRETQYF. The CDR3 nucleotides are TGTGCCTGGAGTCCCAGGACAGGGGGCAGGGAGACCCAGTACTTC. Full variable domain (missing parts from reference TRBV30 and TRBJ2-5): SQTIHQWPATLVQPVGSPLSLECTVEGTSNPNLYWYRQAAGRGLQLLFYSVGIGQISSEVPQNLSASRPQDRQFILSSKKLLLSDSGFYLCAWSPRTGGRETQYFGPGTRLLVL.

This clone was seen more than once but under ten times. The chain carries TRBV25-1 and TRBJ1-2, with D possibly being TRBD1 (5 bases). The V gene lost 6 bases and the J gene lost 7 bases, with 9 bases spanning the gap. This CDR3 is built from 11 residues. CDR1 MGHDK and CDR2 SYGVNS come from the germline V gene. The CDR3 is CASRGVGGYTF. CDR3 DNA: TGTGCCAGCAGGGGGGTGGGTGGCTACACCTTC.

V and J are TRBV4-2 and TRBJ1-1, with D possibly being TRBD1 (5 bases). CDR1 LGHNA and CDR2 YNFKEQ come from the germline V gene. There are 14 residues in the CDR3. V shed 0 bases and J shed 11 bases, with 16 bases lying between them. The DNA of the CDR3 is TGTGCCAGCAGCCAAGACGGGGGGAGTCAGGCGGCTTTCTTT. Its protein is CASSQDGGSQAAFF.

This clone was found a few times. The same CDR3 is also encoded by other DNA sequences in this sample. This chain links TRBV9 with TRBJ2-3; D gene unclear. CDR3 length: 12 residues. Germline CDR1 reads SGDLS; CDR2 reads YYNGEE. The V and J ends lost 0 bases and 6 bases respectively, with 5 bases between them. CDR3 sequence (DNA): TGTGCCAGCAGCGTAGGTGGTGATACGCAGTATTTT. Its protein product is CASSVGGDTQYF.

J is TRBJ2-1 and V is TRBV30; the match to TRBD2 covers 11 bases. V gave up 6 bases and J gave up 7 bases; unmatched junction bases: 8. Germline assignment: CDR1 GTSNPN and CDR2 SVGIG (reference sequence). CDR3 size: 14 residues. In DNA, the CDR3 is TGTGCCTGTGTTTCTAGCGGGAGGTGGAATGAGCAGTTCTTC. This codes for CACVSSGRWNEQFF.

The genes are TRBV6-5 and TRBJ2-7; 12 nucleotides line up with TRBD1. Germline V gives CDR1 MNHEY, CDR2 SVGAGI. The CDR3 consists of 13 residues. Trimming at V came to 11 bases and at J to 7 bases, leaving 9 bases not matched to a gene. The CDR3 protein is CAVRDRGRREQYF. The CDR3, as DNA: TGTGCCGTCCGGGACAGGGGGCGTAGGGAGCAGTACTTC.

To note about this clone: A read error may produce the germline difference seen at one junction end. The chain couples TRBV10-1 to TRBJ2-5, with D tentatively TRBD1 (5 bases). Per the germline V gene, CDR1 is WNHNN and CDR2 is SYGVQD (reference sequence). The CDR3 runs to 11 residues. CDR3 DNA sequence: TGCGCCAGCAGTGAAGGGGAACCCCCAAACTTC. It is translated as CASSEGEPPNF.

The chain joins TRBV28 to TRBJ2-7, with D perhaps TRBD1 (6 bases). The CDR3 extends over 12 amino acids. The ends were cut back, 1 base at V and 9 bases at J, with 10 bases in the middle. The germline V gene encodes CDR1 MDHEN and CDR2 SYDVKM. DNA for the CDR3: TGTGCCAGCAGTTTATCAGGGGCTGGGCAGTACTTC. This gives the protein CASSLSGAGQYF.

V usage is TRBV21-1 and J usage is TRBJ2-7; TRBD1, the table's D call, was not compared with the DNA. TRBV21-1 is marked as a pseudogene. The CDR3 covers 15 residues. This chain's CDR3 is CASRVQQGKGYEQYF. The CDR3 region has the DNA TGTGCCAGCAGGGTTCAACAGGGTAAGGGCTACGAGCAGTACTTC.

The J gene is TRBJ2-7, the V gene TRBV4-1; tentatively, D is TRBD2 (7 bases). The ends were cut back, 4 bases at V and 0 bases at J, with 16 bases in the middle. Germline loops: CDR1 MGHRA, CDR2 YSYEKL. This CDR3 region has 16 residues. This chain's CDR3 is CASSRGGGRSSYEQYF. The CDR3 nucleotides read TGCGCCAGCAGCCGCGGGGGCGGGAGAAGCTCCTACGAGCAGTACTTC.

The gene calls are TRBV7-2 and TRBJ2-6; no clear D gene. The germline V gene has CDR1 SGHTA and CDR2 FQGNSA. The germline V and J ends were trimmed by 1 base and 2 bases, with 12 bases remaining between them. CDR3 length: 17 amino acids. For the CDR3, the DNA is TGTGCCAGCAGCTTAGATCGGAGTTACCCTGGGGCCAACGTCCTGACTTTC. Translating it yields CASSLDRSYPGANVLTF.